A selection of T cell receptor beta chains follows, all from one sample in a study of identifying expanded T cells in peripheral blood. Data came from immunoSEQ multiplex PCR; TCRdb stores just in-frame clones and leaves some out. Here the sample spans approximately 120,000 clones, roughly 80% being singletons. What was sequenced was blood. The source of these receptors is a person between 18 and 70 years old in good health. Both conserved end residues are part of each CDR3. D genes are given only for firm matches. The listing skips clone size in some rows; elsewhere it reads once, few, many or a size class.

cdr3_nt,cdr3_aa,clone_size,v_call,j_call,d_call
TGTGCCAGCAGCCGCCAAGAGACCCAGTACTTC,CASSRQETQYF,NA,TRBV5-6,TRBJ2-5,NA
TGTGCCAGTAGTGACGGGGGTCAGGGGGCGAAAGGAGAGACCCAGTACTTC,CASSDGGQGAKGETQYF,once,TRBV19,TRBJ2-5,TRBD1
TGTGCCAGCAGCTCAGCAGCCGGGGAGCTGTTTTTT,CASSSAAGELFF,once,TRBV5-6,TRBJ2-2,NA
TGCGCCAGCAGTGACCCCGGCGGGGGCCTCTCCTACGAGCAGTACTTC,CASSDPGGGLSYEQYF,many,TRBV10-2,TRBJ2-7,NA
TGTGCCAGCAGCTTAGGGACAGGGGGCGAGCAGTACTTC,CASSLGTGGEQYF,NA,TRBV7-9,TRBJ2-7,TRBD1
TGTGCCAGCAGCTGGGGGGACAGGGGATTCACAGATACGCAGTATTTT,CASSWGDRGFTDTQYF,NA,TRBV5-6,TRBJ2-3,TRBD1
TGTGCCAGCAGTTACTCTTTCCCAGCTGAAGCTTTCTTT,CASSYSFPAEAFF,NA,TRBV6-5,TRBJ1-1,NA
TGCAGCGCGGTGCCCTACGGACGAGAGACCCAGTACTTC,CSAVPYGRETQYF,few,TRBV29-1,TRBJ2-5,NA
TGTGCCAGCAGCTCTGAATTAACAGGGTCGTCTTCGAACACTGAAGCTTTCTTT,CASSSELTGSSSNTEAFF,NA,TRBV11-3,TRBJ1-1,NA
TGCGCCAGCAGCCGGGACAGGGGAGAAGATGGCTACACCTTC,CASSRDRGEDGYTF,NA,TRBV5-1,TRBJ1-2,TRBD1
TGCGCCAGCAGGATACAGGAGAACACTGAAGCTTTCTTT,CASRIQENTEAFF,NA,TRBV5-1,TRBJ1-1,NA
TGTGCCAGCAGCTTAGAGGCCAGGGCGGAGACCCAGTACTTC,CASSLEARAETQYF,NA,TRBV11-2,TRBJ2-5,NA
TGTGCCAGCTGGCTGCGGTTAAATTGGAACACTGAAGCTTTCTTT,CASWLRLNWNTEAFF,NA,TRBV6-6,TRBJ1-1,NA
TGCGCCAGCAGCCAAGGGGTCACTGAAGCTTTCTTT,CASSQGVTEAFF,few,TRBV4-1,TRBJ1-1,NA
TGCGCCAGCAGCCAAGAAACAACGGGTGAAGCTTTCTTT,CASSQETTGEAFF,NA,TRBV4-3,TRBJ1-1,NA
TGCAGTGCTAGATTTAGTAATGAGCAGTTCTTC,CSARFSNEQFF,NA,TRBV20-1,TRBJ2-1,NA
TGTGCCAGCAGGGAGGACTGGGATTCACCCCTCCACTTT,CASREDWDSPLHF,few,TRBV2,TRBJ1-6,NA
TGTGCCAGTAGTATTACGCTGCGGCTCTTGGGGACTGAAGCTTTCTTT,CASSITLRLLGTEAFF,NA,TRBV19,TRBJ1-1,NA
TGTGCCAGCAGTAGTAGGACGGCCGGCGGCTACACCTTC,CASSSRTAGGYTF,NA,TRBV6-6,TRBJ1-2,NA
TGTGCCAGCAGCTTCGGGGGGACAGTGAGGAATTCACCCCTCCACTTT,CASSFGGTVRNSPLHF,few,TRBV7-2,TRBJ1-6,TRBD1
TGTGCCAGCAGTTACCTCCCGGGGGGGCTGGAACTGTTTTTT,CASSYLPGGLELFF,NA,TRBV6-5,TRBJ1-4,NA
TGTGCCAGCAGAGCGGAGGCTCTCGGGATTGGAAAACTGTTTTTT,CASRAEALGIGKLFF,NA,TRBV25-1,TRBJ1-4,NA
TGTGCCAGCAGTTACTCGATCCAGGGAGGGACTGAAGCTTTCTTT,CASSYSIQGGTEAFF,NA,TRBV6-5,TRBJ1-1,NA
TGTGCCAGTAGTATAGGTGGGGGGGCATGGGAGCAGTTCTTC,CASSIGGGAWEQFF,NA,TRBV19,TRBJ2-1,NA
TGCAGCGTCGGGTCACAGTTACGGACTGAAGCTTTCTTT,CSVGSQLRTEAFF,few,TRBV29-1,TRBJ1-1,NA
TGTGCCAGCAGCCAAATGGGGGGTGGGCGCACTGAAGCTTTCTTT,CASSQMGGGRTEAFF,NA,TRBV14,TRBJ1-1,NA
TGTGCCAGCACTACGGACGGATTCTCTGGGGCCAACGTCCTGACTTTC,CASTTDGFSGANVLTF,NA,TRBV6-6,TRBJ2-6,NA
TGTGCCAGCAGCTGGCTAGCGAGAGAGGCCGAGCAGTACTTC,CASSWLAREAEQYF,NA,TRBV7-9,TRBJ2-7,NA
TGTGCCAGCAGCTTGGGGAGCGGGGGGGAACAAAACATTCAGTACTTC,CASSLGSGGEQNIQYF,NA,TRBV7-2,TRBJ2-4,TRBD2
TGTGCCAGCGGACTCTTTACAGATACGCAGTATTTT,CASGLFTDTQYF,NA,TRBV7-2,TRBJ2-3,NA
TGCGCCAGCAGCTTCGGGACAGGTATCTACGAGCAGTACTTC,CASSFGTGIYEQYF,NA,TRBV5-1,TRBJ2-7,TRBD1
TGTGCCAGCAGCTACAGGGGCTTTTCGGAAGCTTTCTTT,CASSYRGFSEAFF,NA,TRBV7-9,TRBJ1-1,TRBD1